The sequence of this T cell receptor (beta chain) was determined in a study of Graves' ophthalmopathy and Graves' hyperthyroidism. On the study more broadly: Investigators collected peripheral blood at initial diagnosis, before any treatment was given.

V was pared by 3 bases and J by 5 bases, with 10 bases between. The CDR3 consists of 13 residues. Germline V gives CDR1 MNHEY, CDR2 SVGAGI. Someone took the PBMCs out of 10 ml of fresh peripheral blood. The sequenced template was RNA, covering the TCR beta CDR3 region. HTBI primers were employed in first-round RT-PCR, then a second-round multiplex PCR followed. TCRdb re-derived calls from the multiplex PCR reads in MiXCR, one entry per CDR3 protein. In the table there are about 210,000 distinct CDR3 sequences, around 30% of which are singletons. This clonotype was observed many times. This TCR came from a man in his fifties or sixties with Graves' ophthalmopathy. Source material: peripheral blood. The chain recombines TRBV6-5 with TRBJ2-5, with D uncertain. CDR3 loop: CASSYIITETQYF. The CDR3 bases are TGTGCCAGCAGTTATATTATAACGGAGACCCAGTACTTC.